This T cell receptor beta chain originates from a study of blood T cell repertoires in COVID-19. The overall study: Sites in the United States, Italy and Spain provided acute and convalescent COVID-19 samples. In each case, the material was cDNA or gDNA derived from T cells, B-cell-depleted T cells, or PBMCs.

Assay: immunoSEQ multiplex PCR; the TCRdb copy retains only in-frame clones and omits some. The sample carries hundreds of thousands of clones, nearly 85% recorded once. This clone was observed a single time. This CDR3 region has 17 residues. The trim removed 3 bases at V and 4 bases at J, leaving 9 bases unmatched. Germline lookup yields CDR1 LNHDA and CDR2 SQIVND (reference sequence). The TCR sequence derives from a human donor in a cohort sampled during active COVID-19. The sample was peripheral blood. This chain joins TRBV19 and TRBJ2-1; TRBD2 matches 10 bases. The CDR3 nucleotides read TGTGCCAGTAGTATCCTAGCGGGAGAGGTAGGTTACAATGAGCAGTTCTTC. Its protein is CASSILAGEVGYNEQFF.